One T cell receptor (beta chain) is described in this entry. The antigen is undetermined. Gene names and germline refer to mouse. The read halts 1 residue ahead of the CDR3 end, with the missing end drawn from the germline J gene. Germline V lookup: CDR1 SGHDT, CDR2 FRDEAV. Trimming shortened V by 0 bases and J by 10 bases, and 10 bases separated the two germline ends. The CDR3 contains 12 residues. Documented time point: mouse harvest day 7 after allogeneic transplant. The graft held 10^6 splenic CD5+ T cells and 10^7 T-cell-depleted bone marrow cells. The entry originates in a study of tissue T cells after allogeneic stem cell transplantation. Survey-depth TCRbeta CDR3 sequencing reported V/J genes and productive frequencies. TCRdb keeps only in-frame clones here, not all; method: immunoSEQ multiplex PCR. Here the sample spans 8,500 to 10,000 clones, roughly 45% being singletons. Study-wide results and limits: Some tissue clones might be persisting host cells; their alloreactivity or antigen specificity was not determined.

The specimen sequenced was gut tissue. The receptor's source is a female BALB/c mouse given C57BL/6 T cells with graft-versus-host disease after an allogeneic hematopoietic cell transplant. The J gene is TRBJ1-1, the V gene TRBV14; D is unclear. The CDR3 bases that were read are TGTGCCAGCAGTTTCTGGCAGAAAGGAGTCTTC. Translating gives CASSFWQKGVF. The full-length CDR3 reads as CASSFWQKGVFF.